This is a list of T cell receptor beta chains from one sample in a study of cytomegalovirus exposure and HLA in healthy donors. The assay was immunoSEQ multiplex PCR, and TCRdb's table has in-frame clones only and misses some. The table shows hundreds of thousands of clones, with around 80% occurring only once. Sample: PBMCs. These receptors were obtained from a boy younger than 18 in good health and CMV-seronegative. Each CDR3 is given with its conserved first and last residue. Fields, in order: V gene, D gene, J gene, CDR3 length, clone size, CDR3 DNA, CDR3 protein. The D gene is left open where the match is weak. Size is omitted from some rows. Given values are once, few, many or a class for expanded clones.

>TRBV30|NA|TRBJ1-2|12|NA
TGTGCCTGGAGTGGGACAATCTATGGCTACACCTTC
CAWSGTIYGYTF
>TRBV28|TRBD1|TRBJ1-5|17|NA
TGTGCCAGCAGCGCACCACAGGGGTTAGGGAGCAATCAGCCCCAGCATTTT
CASSAPQGLGSNQPQHF
>TRBV19|NA|TRBJ1-1|15|few
TGTGCCAGTAGTAAATTTAGCGTCGGCGACACTGAAGCTTTCTTT
CASSKFSVGDTEAFF
>TRBV6-5|NA|TRBJ1-2|15|NA
TGTGCCAGCAGTCTAGGACAGCCAGCTAACTATGGCTACACCTTC
CASSLGQPANYGYTF
>TRBV2|NA|TRBJ1-5|12|NA
TGTGCCAGCAGTGAAAATCTTGGGCTCAGGCATTTT
CASSENLGLRHF
>TRBV11-3|TRBD1|TRBJ1-1|16|NA
TGTGCCAGCAGCTCCCGGGACAGGGTGGAGAACACTGAAGCTTTCTTT
CASSSRDRVENTEAFF
>TRBV5-1|NA|TRBJ2-2|16|NA
TGCGCCAGCAGCCACACTAGTGGGCGGGACTCCGGGGAGCTGTTTTTT
CASSHTSGRDSGELFF
>TRBV6-1|NA|TRBJ1-4|12|NA
TGTGCCAGCAGTTGGGACACCGAAAAACTGTTTTTT
CASSWDTEKLFF
>TRBV19|NA|TRBJ1-5|13|few
TGTGCCAGTAGTATAGACAGGGTTCAGCCCCAGCATTTT
CASSIDRVQPQHF
>TRBV11-3|NA|TRBJ1-1|15|NA
TGTGCCAGCAGCTCCGGAGGGGCATCGAACACTGAAGCTTTCTTT
CASSSGGASNTEAFF
>TRBV5-1|TRBD1|TRBJ2-2|14|NA
TGCGCCAGCTCCGGGACAGCGAACACCGGGGAGCTGTTTTTT
CASSGTANTGELFF
>TRBV30|TRBD1|TRBJ2-2|16|NA
TGTGCCTGGAGACAGATGGGACAGGGCTACACCGGGGAGCTGTTTTTT
CAWRQMGQGYTGELFF
>TRBV19|TRBD2|TRBJ2-7|13|NA
TGTGCCAGTAGCCCCGGGACTAGCTGGGAGCAGTACTTC
CASSPGTSWEQYF
>TRBV7-9|NA|TRBJ2-7|16|NA
TGTGCCAGCAGCTTAGAAGGGGGGGGCCGCCCGGACGAGCAGTACTTC
CASSLEGGGRPDEQYF
>TRBV7-6|TRBD2|TRBJ2-7|13|NA
TGTGCCAGCAGCTGGACGAGCGGGGAGGAGCAGTACTTC
CASSWTSGEEQYF
>TRBV30|TRBD2|TRBJ2-3|13|NA
TGTGCCTGGAGCGCGGGGGGCACAGATACGCAGTATTTT
CAWSAGGTDTQYF
>TRBV6-1|NA|TRBJ2-5|10|NA
TGTGCCAGCAGTGAAAGGGAGCAGTACTTC
CASSEREQYF
>TRBV10-3|NA|TRBJ2-1|15|few
TGTGCCATCAGTGTCACGGGAGAGGTTTACAATGAGCAGTTCTTC
CAISVTGEVYNEQFF
>TRBV10-3|NA|TRBJ1-5|15|NA
TGTGCCACCTCTAGCGGGGGAATGAGCAATCAGCCCCAGCATTTT
CATSSGGMSNQPQHF
>TRBV6-5|TRBD1|TRBJ2-7|12|NA
TGTGCCAGCAGTCGACAGGGGAACGAGCAGTACTTC
CASSRQGNEQYF
>TRBV5-1|TRBD1|TRBJ2-5|15|NA
TGCGCCAGCAGCCAACGACAGGGTCGCCAAGAGACCCAGTACTTC
CASSQRQGRQETQYF
>TRBV5-1|TRBD1|TRBJ1-3|14|NA
TGCGCCACACGACAGGGGACAGGAGGAAACACCATATATTTT
CATRQGTGGNTIYF
>TRBV6-1|TRBD1|TRBJ1-5|15|once
TGTGCCAGCAGCAGAGTAGGACAGGATAATCAGCCCCAGCATTTT
CASSRVGQDNQPQHF
>TRBV10-3|NA|TRBJ2-5|15|once
TGTGCCATCAGTGAGTCGGTCGGGGGCCAAGAGACCCAGTACTTC
CAISESVGGQETQYF
>TRBV7-9|NA|TRBJ2-1|15|NA
TGTGCCAGCAGCTCTGATGCGGTGGGCTACAATGAGCAGTTCTTC
CASSSDAVGYNEQFF
>TRBV4-1|TRBD1|TRBJ2-5|19|NA
TGCGCCAGCAGCCAACACCTTCCGCTTTGGACAGGGGGTCTGGAGACCCAGTACTTC
CASSQHLPLWTGGLETQYF
>TRBV5-1|TRBD1|TRBJ2-1|15|NA
TGCGCCAGCAGTTGGGCGGACAGGGGGCAAGATGAGCAGTTCTTC
CASSWADRGQDEQFF
>TRBV9|NA|TRBJ1-2|16|NA
TGTGCCAGCAGCGTAGCGGTGGAGGGGATCCTCTATGGCTACACCTTC
CASSVAVEGILYGYTF